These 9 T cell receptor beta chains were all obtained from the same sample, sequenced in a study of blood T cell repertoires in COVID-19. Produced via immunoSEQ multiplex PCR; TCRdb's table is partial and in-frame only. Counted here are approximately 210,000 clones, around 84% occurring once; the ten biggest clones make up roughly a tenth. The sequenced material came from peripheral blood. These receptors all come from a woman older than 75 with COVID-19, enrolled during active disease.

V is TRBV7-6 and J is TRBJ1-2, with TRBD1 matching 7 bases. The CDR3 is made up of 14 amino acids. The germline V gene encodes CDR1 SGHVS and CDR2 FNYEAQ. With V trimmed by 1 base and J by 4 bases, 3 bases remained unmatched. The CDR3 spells CASSLGQGSYGYTF. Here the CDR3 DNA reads TGTGCCAGCAGCTTAGGACAGGGCAGCTATGGCTACACCTTC.

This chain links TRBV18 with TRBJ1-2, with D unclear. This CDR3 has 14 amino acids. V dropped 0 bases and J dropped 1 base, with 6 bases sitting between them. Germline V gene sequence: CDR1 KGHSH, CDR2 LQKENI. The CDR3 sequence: CASSPPAVNYGYTF. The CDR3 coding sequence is TGTGCCAGCTCACCACCAGCTGTTAACTATGGCTACACCTTC.

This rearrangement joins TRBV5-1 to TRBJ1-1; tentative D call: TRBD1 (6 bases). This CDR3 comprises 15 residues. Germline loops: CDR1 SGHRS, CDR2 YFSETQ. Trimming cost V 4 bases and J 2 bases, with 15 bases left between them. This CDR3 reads CASSLGQTSNTEAFF. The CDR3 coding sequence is TGCGCCAGCAGCCTCGGACAGACAAGCAACACTGAAGCTTTCTTT.

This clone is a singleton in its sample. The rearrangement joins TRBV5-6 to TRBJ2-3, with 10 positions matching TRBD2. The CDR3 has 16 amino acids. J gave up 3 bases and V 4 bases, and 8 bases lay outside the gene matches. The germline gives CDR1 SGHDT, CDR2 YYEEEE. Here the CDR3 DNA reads TGTGCCAGCAGCCTCCTCGGGACTAGCGAAACAGATACGCAGTATTTT. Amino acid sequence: CASSLLGTSETDTQYF.

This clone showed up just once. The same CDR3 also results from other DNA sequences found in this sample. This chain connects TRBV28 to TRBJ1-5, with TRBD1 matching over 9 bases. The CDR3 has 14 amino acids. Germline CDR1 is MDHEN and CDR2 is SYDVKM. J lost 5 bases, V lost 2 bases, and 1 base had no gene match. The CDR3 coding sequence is TGTGCCAGCAGTTTAAGGACAGGGGATCAGCCCCAGCATTTT. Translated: CASSLRTGDQPQHF.

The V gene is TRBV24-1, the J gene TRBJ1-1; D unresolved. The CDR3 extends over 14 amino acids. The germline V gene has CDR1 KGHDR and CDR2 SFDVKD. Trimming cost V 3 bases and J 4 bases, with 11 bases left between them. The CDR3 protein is CATSDGGLGTEAFF. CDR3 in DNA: TGTGCCACCAGTGATGGAGGTCTTGGCACTGAAGCTTTCTTT.

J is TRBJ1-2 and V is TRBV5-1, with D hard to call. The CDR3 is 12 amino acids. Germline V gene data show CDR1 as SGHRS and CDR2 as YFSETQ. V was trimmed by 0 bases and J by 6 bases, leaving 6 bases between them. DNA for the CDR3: TGCGCCAGCAGCTTGGGGACTAATGGCTACACCTTC. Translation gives CASSLGTNGYTF.

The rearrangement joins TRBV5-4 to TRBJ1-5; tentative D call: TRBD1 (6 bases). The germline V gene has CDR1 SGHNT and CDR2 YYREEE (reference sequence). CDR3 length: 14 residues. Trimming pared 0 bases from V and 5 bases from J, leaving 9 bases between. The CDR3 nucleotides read TGTGCCAGCAGCTTGGACAGGGCGGATCAGCCCCAGCATTTT. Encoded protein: CASSLDRADQPQHF.

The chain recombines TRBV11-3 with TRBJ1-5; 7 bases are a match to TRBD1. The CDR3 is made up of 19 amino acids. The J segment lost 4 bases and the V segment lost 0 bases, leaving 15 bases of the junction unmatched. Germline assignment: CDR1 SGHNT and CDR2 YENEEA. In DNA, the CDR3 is TGTGCCAGCAGCTTAGATCTAGGGACAGCACTACTTAGAAATCAGCCCCAGCATTTT. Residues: CASSLDLGTALLRNQPQHF.